The 22 T cell receptor beta chains in this list originate from one sample, sequenced in a study of T-cell reconstitution after alpha-beta-depleted transplantation in children. Unique molecular identifiers were incorporated when the TCRbeta library was constructed. TCRdb re-called the PCR reads through MiXCR, storing one row per CDR3 protein. The sample has about 90,000 distinct CDR3 sequences, 15% to 18% seen once; the top ten hold 20%. This specimen was PBMCs, mostly from graft donor cells, taken 180 days after TCRalphabeta/CD19-depleted stem cell transplant. These receptor sequences come from a male patient aged 2 to 10 who had a stem cell transplant for acute lymphoblastic leukemia, so the T cells may come from the graft donor.

This clonotype was recorded a few times. The CDR3 spells CASSLSPGDNGYTF. Here the CDR3 DNA reads TGTGCCAGCAGTTTATCTCCAGGGGATAATGGCTACACCTTC. The chain carries TRBV12-3 or TRBV12-4 and TRBJ1-2; perhaps TRBD1 as D (6 bases). Trimming removed 2 bases from V and 6 bases from J, with 13 bases in between. The CDR3 extends over 14 amino acids.

This clonotype has a handful of counts. This chain connects TRBV15 to TRBJ1-3; TRBD1 matches 7 bases. Per germline, CDR1 LNHNV and CDR2 YYDKDF (reference sequence). The V and J ends lost 5 bases and 0 bases, in that order; junction bases with no gene match: 10. The CDR3 has 17 amino acids. The CDR3 loop reads CATSGRDSPISGNTIYF. The DNA for the CDR3 is TGTGCCACCAGCGGCCGGGACAGCCCTATCTCTGGAAACACCATATATTTT.

The chain is built from TRBV20-1 and TRBJ1-1, with D possibly TRBD1 on 5 matching bases. Germline loops: CDR1 DFQATT, CDR2 SNEGSKA (reference sequence). The CDR3 loop spans 13 amino acids. The V end lost 2 bases, the J end lost 5 bases, and 12 bases lay between the germline ends. CDR3 sequence reads: CSARRDLGTEAFF. The CDR3, as DNA: TGCAGTGCTAGACGGGACCTGGGGACTGAAGCTTTCTTT.

The chain employs TRBV18 and TRBJ2-5; D is possibly TRBD1 or TRBD2 (5 bases each). The CDR3 loop spans 16 amino acids. From germline, CDR1 is KGHSH and CDR2 LQKENI. V was cut by 3 bases and J by 5 bases, with 19 bases left in between. The CDR3 nucleotides are TGTGCCAGCTCACCGAATACAGGCGGGCTGGGGGAGACCCAGTACTTC. It yields the protein CASSPNTGGLGETQYF.

The chain is built from TRBV5-1 and TRBJ2-2; TRBD2 agrees at 8 bases. The trim removed 4 bases at V and 5 bases at J, leaving 10 bases unmatched. This CDR3 contains 16 residues. Per the germline V gene, CDR1 is SGHRS and CDR2 is YFSETQ. The CDR3 bases are TGCGCCAGCAGCCTCCCGAACAGCGGGGGTACCGGGGAGCTGTTTTTT. It translates to CASSLPNSGGTGELFF.

The chain uses TRBV29-1 and TRBJ2-7; D is possibly TRBD1 or TRBD2 (5 bases each). There are 13 residues in the CDR3. The ends were cut back, 6 bases at V and 0 bases at J, with 12 bases in the middle. The germline V gene encodes CDR1 SQVTM and CDR2 ANQGSEA. CDR3 amino acids: CSVLGRFSYEQYF. CDR3 DNA: TGCAGCGTCTTGGGACGTTTCTCCTACGAGCAGTACTTC.

The sample holds a few counts of this clonotype. The chain employs TRBV27 and TRBJ2-1; D might be TRBD1 or TRBD2, each matching 5 bases. V lost 2 bases, J lost 3 bases, and 20 bases lay in between. CDR3 length: 18 residues. Germline V gives CDR1 MNHEY, CDR2 SMNVEV (reference sequence). In DNA form, the CDR3 reads TGTGCCAGCAGTTTAAAGGTAGGCTCGGGACGGATCTACAATGAGCAGTTCTTC. This gives the protein CASSLKVGSGRIYNEQFF.

This clonotype was seen only a few times. The rearrangement links TRBV4-3 to TRBJ1-1, with a weak D call TRBD1 (6 bases). From germline, CDR1 is LGHNA and CDR2 YSLEER. With 6 bases removed from V and 1 base from J, the gap between germline ends came to 15 bases. CDR3 length equals 15 residues. The CDR3 sequence is CASSHTLQGNTEAFF. CDR3 nucleotide sequence: TGCGCCAGCAGTCATACACTACAGGGGAACACTGAAGCTTTCTTT.

This clonotype was detected ten times or more. The chain employs TRBV15 and TRBJ2-5; a possible D gene is TRBD2 (7 bases). V lost 5 bases and J lost 3, with 13 bases in between. The CDR3 has 14 residues. Germline assignment: CDR1 LNHNV and CDR2 YYDKDF (reference sequence). The CDR3 DNA reads TGTGCCACCAGCGGCGGGGGCCGAAAAGAGACCCAGTACTTC. As protein: CATSGGGRKETQYF.

This chain links TRBV15 with TRBJ2-7, with D possibly being TRBD1 or TRBD2 (5 bases each). The germline CDR1 and CDR2 sequences are LNHNV and YYDKDF (reference sequence). V lost 2 bases and J lost 0, with 8 bases in between. This CDR3 region has 14 residues. CDR3 protein: CATSRPGTSYEQYF. The CDR3 DNA follows: TGTGCCACCAGCAGACCAGGGACCTCCTACGAGCAGTACTTC.

There are a few counts of this clonotype. The CDR3 loop reads CASSQEWDNNQPQHF. The CDR3 DNA reads TGCGCCAGCAGCCAAGAATGGGACAACAATCAGCCCCAGCATTTT. This chain uses TRBV4-3 with TRBJ1-5; maybe TRBD1 (6 bases). Between the trimmed V and J ends, which lost 0 bases and 3 bases, there was a span of 9 bases. Germline V lookup: CDR1 LGHNA, CDR2 YSLEER. CDR3 length equals 15 residues.

This sequence joins TRBV28 and TRBJ1-2; D unclear. This CDR3 region has 13 residues. V was trimmed by 4 bases and J by 8 bases, leaving 14 bases between them. The germline CDR1 and CDR2 sequences are MDHEN and SYDVKM. This CDR3 is CASSSPGLGGYTF. CDR3 in DNA: TGTGCCAGCAGTTCTCCGGGCCTCGGAGGCTACACCTTC.

This clonotype showed up just a few times. The CDR3 nucleotides are TGTGCCAGCACCCTGGACAGGTTAAAAAACATTCAGTACTTC. Translating it yields CASTLDRLKNIQYF. V and J are TRBV7-2 and TRBJ2-4; 7 nucleotides line up with TRBD1. J gave up 4 bases and V 7 bases, and 7 bases lay outside the gene matches. The CDR3 is 14 amino acids. Germline V gene lookup returns CDR1 SGHTA and CDR2 FQGNSA.

V gene TRBV7-2 combines with J gene TRBJ2-2, with D unclear. Trimming left V 4 bases short and J 6 bases short, with 12 bases between. Germline loops: CDR1 SGHTA, CDR2 FQGNSA. The CDR3 covers 14 residues. This CDR3 reads CASSSVVFAGELFF. The CDR3 nucleotides read TGTGCCAGCAGCTCCGTAGTATTCGCCGGGGAGCTGTTTTTT.

This clonotype turned up a few times. V is TRBV20-1 and J is TRBJ1-1, with a possible D match to TRBD1 (5 bases). Looked up from germline, CDR1 is DFQATT and CDR2 is SNEGSKA (reference sequence). V was pared by 0 bases and J by 3 bases, with 8 bases between. This CDR3 is 13 amino acids long. CDR3 sequence (DNA): TGCAGTGCTAGAGATCTGGGGCACACTGAAGCTTTCTTT. This sequence encodes CSARDLGHTEAFF.

There are a few counts of this clonotype. The chain uses TRBV12-3 or TRBV12-4 and TRBJ2-4; no clear D gene. V lost 5 bases and J lost 6, with 8 bases in between. The CDR3 has 12 amino acids. CDR3 amino acids: CASSPRSNIQYF. The CDR3 nucleotides are TGTGCCAGCAGTCCCCGTTCAAACATTCAGTACTTC.

This chain links TRBV19 with TRBJ2-1; 10 nucleotides align to TRBD2. Germline V gene sequence: CDR1 LNHDA, CDR2 SQIVND (reference sequence). Trimming at V came to 7 bases and at J to 3 bases, leaving 6 bases not matched to a gene. The CDR3 covers 15 residues. For the CDR3, the DNA is TGTGCCAGTACAGGGACTAGCGCAAACTACAATGAGCAGTTCTTC. Translated: CASTGTSANYNEQFF.

Notes on this clonotype: The junction differs from germline at one of its ends, possibly a read error. This sequence joins TRBV3-1 and TRBJ2-2; tentatively, D is TRBD1 (6 bases). The CDR3 sequence is 16 residues long. Per the germline V gene, CDR1 is LGHDT and CDR2 is YNNKEL (reference sequence). Written as DNA, the CDR3 is TGTACCAGCAGCAAACTTCGGTCAGGGGTCACCGGGGAGCTGTTTTTT. Translated, it gives CTSSKLRSGVTGELFF.

The chain has TRBV7-8 and TRBJ2-3; D is undetermined. Trimming left V 3 bases short and J 0 bases short, with 7 bases between. Germline V lookup: CDR1 SGHVS, CDR2 FQNEAQ. CDR3 length equals 14 residues. CDR3 sequence reads: CASSFLPSTDTQYF. The DNA for the CDR3 is TGTGCCAGCAGCTTCCTACCAAGCACAGATACGCAGTATTTT.

This clonotype was picked up a small number of times. The gene calls are TRBV12-3 or TRBV12-4 and TRBJ2-7; D possibly matches TRBD1 or TRBD2 (5 bases each). CDR3 length: 14 residues. V was trimmed by 6 bases and J by 4 bases, leaving 16 bases between them. For the CDR3, the DNA is TGTGCCAGCAGCCCTGCACCGGGGCAATACGAGCAGTACTTC. Protein sequence: CASSPAPGQYEQYF.

As for this clonotype: A much larger clone lies a single base off, so this may be a read error. This rearrangement joins TRBV5-1 to TRBJ1-2, with D possibly being TRBD1 (6 bases). The CDR3 contains 14 residues. CDR1 is SGHRS and CDR2 is YFSETQ in the germline V gene. Here the CDR3 reads CASSLVGGNYDYTF. CDR3 in DNA: TGCGCCAGCAGCTTGGTAGGGGGAAACTATGACTACACCTTC.

This clonotype appeared many times. V and J are TRBV5-1 and TRBJ2-3; 10 bases are shared with TRBD2. The CDR3 spans 15 residues. The V gene end was trimmed by 0 bases and the J gene end by 4 bases; junction bases not matched to a gene: 2. Germline CDR1 and CDR2: SGHRS and YFSETQ. The CDR3 reads CASSLASGGPDTQYF. CDR3 bases: TGCGCCAGCAGCTTGGCTAGCGGGGGACCAGATACGCAGTATTTT. The whole variable domain, filled in from reference TRBV5-1 and TRBJ2-3, reads KAGVTQTPRYLIKTRGQQVTLSCSPISGHRSVSWYQQTPGQGLQFLFEYFSETQRNKGNFPGRFSGRQFSNSRSEMNVSTLELGDSALYLCASSLASGGPDTQYFGPGTRLTVL.